This entry features one TCR beta chain sequence. Next came a second PCR, run for roughly 6 to 11 cycles, which used a sample-barcoded 5' primer along with a J-beta primer mix. TCRdb reanalysed the 5' RACE reads using MiXCR and keeps one entry per CDR3 protein. The table shows some 760,000 distinct CDR3 sequences, with just under 25% occurring only once. The sample providers were healthy Caucasian people from Russia, aged roughly 6 to 95. This CDR3 spans 14 amino acids. Trimming took off 4 bases at V and 0 bases at J, with 10 bases between the two ends. Germline CDR1 and CDR2: SGHRS and YFSETQ. This specimen comes from a study of blood T cells in healthy people across ages. These records were also assigned to another study, of T cells of mothers and their children. This second study says: A few healthy Caucasian mothers gave samples, and so did their six children. Related mother-child pairs showed slightly higher but non-significant overlap than unrelated pairs.

Sequencing was done on a sample of blood. The clonotype was recovered from a boy aged 5 to 17 in good health. V gene TRBV5-1 combines with J gene TRBJ2-5, with D tentatively TRBD1 (5 bases). CDR3 sequence reads: CASSDATDQETQYF. The CDR3, as DNA: TGCGCCAGCAGCGACGCGACAGACCAAGAGACCCAGTACTTC.